These T cell receptor beta chains were read from a single sample in a study of cytomegalovirus exposure and HLA in healthy donors. Assay: immunoSEQ multiplex PCR; the TCRdb copy retains only in-frame clones and omits some. This table holds under 200,000 clones, around four fifths found once. Material: PBMCs. Receptors were obtained from a woman aged 45-59 years in good health and CMV-seropositive. Both conserved end residues are part of each CDR3. The D gene is left open where the match is weak. Part of the rows lack a size; the others show once, few, many or a class for expanded clones.

CDR3 length: 15; V gene: TRBV5-1; J gene: TRBJ1-5; D gene: TRBD1; clone size: .; CDR3 protein: CASSPSTGNNQPQHF; CDR3 DNA: TGCGCCAGCAGCCCGTCGACAGGGAACAATCAGCCCCAGCATTTT
CDR3 length: 15; V gene: TRBV28; J gene: TRBJ1-3; D gene: .; clone size: .; CDR3 protein: CASSFSGVGGNTIYF; CDR3 DNA: TGTGCCAGCAGTTTTTCGGGGGTGGGTGGAAACACCATATATTTT
CDR3 length: 13; V gene: TRBV7-2; J gene: TRBJ2-7; D gene: .; clone size: .; CDR3 protein: CASSSTDSVEQYF; CDR3 DNA: TGTGCCAGCAGCTCGACAGACTCCGTCGAGCAGTACTTC
CDR3 length: 15; V gene: TRBV7-2; J gene: TRBJ1-3; D gene: TRBD1; clone size: once; CDR3 protein: CASSYGTGKGNTIYF; CDR3 DNA: TGTGCCAGCAGCTATGGGACAGGGAAGGGAAACACCATATATTTT
CDR3 length: 17; V gene: TRBV28; J gene: TRBJ1-5; D gene: .; clone size: .; CDR3 protein: CASSSYSDRYSNQPQHF; CDR3 DNA: TGTGCCAGCAGTTCATACTCGGACAGATATAGCAATCAGCCCCAGCATTTT
CDR3 length: 16; V gene: TRBV7-3; J gene: TRBJ2-2; D gene: .; clone size: .; CDR3 protein: CASSLSAGPNTGELFF; CDR3 DNA: TGTGCCAGCAGCTTATCGGCGGGGCCGAACACCGGGGAGCTGTTTTTT
CDR3 length: 14; V gene: TRBV10-3; J gene: TRBJ1-1; D gene: TRBD1; clone size: .; CDR3 protein: CAISRGNMNTEAFF; CDR3 DNA: TGTGCCATCAGCAGGGGGAACATGAACACTGAAGCTTTCTTT
CDR3 length: 16; V gene: TRBV9; J gene: TRBJ1-4; D gene: TRBD1; clone size: .; CDR3 protein: CASTRTPDRGREKLFF; CDR3 DNA: TGTGCCAGCACCCGAACTCCGGACAGGGGGCGGGAAAAACTGTTTTTT
CDR3 length: 14; V gene: TRBV4-1; J gene: TRBJ2-7; D gene: .; clone size: .; CDR3 protein: CASSQTTNNYEQYF; CDR3 DNA: TGCGCCAGCAGCCAAACAACTAATAACTACGAGCAGTACTTC
CDR3 length: 12; V gene: TRBV7-2; J gene: TRBJ2-5; D gene: .; clone size: .; CDR3 protein: CASSSPRGTQYF; CDR3 DNA: TGTGCCAGCAGCTCGCCCAGAGGGACCCAGTACTTC
CDR3 length: 16; V gene: TRBV30; J gene: TRBJ1-4; D gene: .; clone size: .; CDR3 protein: CAWSVGQGGSNEKLFF; CDR3 DNA: TGTGCCTGGAGTGTAGGCCAGGGCGGTTCTAATGAAAAACTGTTTTTT
CDR3 length: 15; V gene: TRBV6-6; J gene: TRBJ1-1; D gene: .; clone size: .; CDR3 protein: CASSYSGQVNTEAFF; CDR3 DNA: TGTGCCAGCAGTTACTCGGGACAAGTGAACACTGAAGCTTTCTTT
CDR3 length: 17; V gene: TRBV5-6; J gene: TRBJ2-7; D gene: TRBD2; clone size: few; CDR3 protein: CASTPSAPTSGSYEQYF; CDR3 DNA: TGTGCCAGCACCCCCTCGGCCCCGACTAGCGGATCCTACGAGCAGTACTTC
CDR3 length: 14; V gene: TRBV7-8; J gene: TRBJ1-2; D gene: TRBD1; clone size: once; CDR3 protein: CASSQTGSEPGYTF; CDR3 DNA: TGTGCCAGCAGCCAGACAGGGTCGGAGCCTGGCTACACCTTC
CDR3 length: 17; V gene: TRBV4-1; J gene: TRBJ2-5; D gene: TRBD1; clone size: .; CDR3 protein: CASSHYGTGRLQETQYF; CDR3 DNA: TGCGCCAGCAGCCATTATGGGACAGGGCGTTTGCAAGAGACCCAGTACTTC
CDR3 length: 14; V gene: TRBV18; J gene: TRBJ1-4; D gene: TRBD1; clone size: .; CDR3 protein: CASSQGALNEKLFF; CDR3 DNA: TGTGCCAGCTCGCAGGGGGCTCTGAATGAAAAACTGTTTTTT
CDR3 length: 17; V gene: TRBV15; J gene: TRBJ2-1; D gene: .; clone size: .; CDR3 protein: CATRSGGGHAKGGEQFF; CDR3 DNA: TGTGCCACACGGTCTGGCGGGGGCCACGCAAAGGGGGGTGAGCAGTTCTTC
CDR3 length: 17; V gene: TRBV4-3; J gene: TRBJ1-6; D gene: .; clone size: .; CDR3 protein: CASSQDGAGRDNSPLHF; CDR3 DNA: TGCGCCAGCAGCCAAGATGGGGCTGGGAGGGATAATTCACCCCTCCACTTT
CDR3 length: 16; V gene: TRBV7-2; J gene: TRBJ2-1; D gene: TRBD2; clone size: once; CDR3 protein: CASSFTGTSGYNEQFF; CDR3 DNA: TGTGCCAGCAGCTTCACCGGGACTAGCGGTTACAATGAGCAGTTCTTC
CDR3 length: 11; V gene: TRBV20-1; J gene: TRBJ1-2; D gene: .; clone size: .; CDR3 protein: CSAALRYGYTF; CDR3 DNA: TGCAGTGCCGCCCTGAGGTATGGCTACACCTTC
CDR3 length: 12; V gene: TRBV5-4; J gene: TRBJ1-1; D gene: TRBD1; clone size: .; CDR3 protein: CASSWGQIEAFF; CDR3 DNA: TGTGCCAGCAGCTGGGGACAGATTGAAGCTTTCTTT
CDR3 length: 17; V gene: TRBV10-3; J gene: TRBJ2-5; D gene: TRBD2; clone size: .; CDR3 protein: CAISGATSGGAEETQYF; CDR3 DNA: TGTGCCATCAGTGGGGCCACTAGCGGGGGGGCCGAAGAGACCCAGTACTTC